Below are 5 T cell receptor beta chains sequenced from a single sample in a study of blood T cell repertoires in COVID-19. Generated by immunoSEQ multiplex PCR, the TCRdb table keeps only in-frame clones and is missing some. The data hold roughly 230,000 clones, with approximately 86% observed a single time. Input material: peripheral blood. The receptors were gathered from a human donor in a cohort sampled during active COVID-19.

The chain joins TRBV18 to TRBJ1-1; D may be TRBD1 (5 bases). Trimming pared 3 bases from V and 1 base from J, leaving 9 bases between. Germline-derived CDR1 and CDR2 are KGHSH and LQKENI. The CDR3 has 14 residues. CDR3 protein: CASSPAGGNTEAFF. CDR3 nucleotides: TGTGCCAGCTCACCCGCCGGGGGGAACACTGAAGCTTTCTTT.

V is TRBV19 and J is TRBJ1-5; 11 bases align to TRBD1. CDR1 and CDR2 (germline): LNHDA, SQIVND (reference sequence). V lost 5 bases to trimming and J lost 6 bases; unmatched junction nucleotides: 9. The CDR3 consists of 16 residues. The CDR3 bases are TGTGCCAGTAGTGCGGACAGGGGGCAATTTCGTCAGCCCCAGCATTTT. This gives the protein CASSADRGQFRQPQHF. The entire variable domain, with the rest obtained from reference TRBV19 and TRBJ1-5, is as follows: DGGITQSPKYLFRKEGQNVTLSCEQNLNHDAMYWYRQDPGQGLRLIYYSQIVNDFQKGDIAEGYSVSREKKESFPLTVTSAQKNPTAFYLCASSADRGQFRQPQHFGDGTRLSIL.

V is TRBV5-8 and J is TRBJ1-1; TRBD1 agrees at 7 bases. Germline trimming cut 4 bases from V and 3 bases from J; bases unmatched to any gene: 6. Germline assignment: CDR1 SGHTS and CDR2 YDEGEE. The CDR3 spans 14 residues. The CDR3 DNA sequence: TGTGCCAGCAGCGACCCAGGGGGGTACACTGAAGCTTTCTTT. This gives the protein CASSDPGGYTEAFF. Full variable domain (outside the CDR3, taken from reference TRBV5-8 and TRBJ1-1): EAGVTQSPTHLIKTRGQQATLRCSPISGHTSVYWYQQALGLGLQFLLWYDEGEERNRGNFPPRFSGRQFPNYSSELNVNALELEDSALYLCASSDPGGYTEAFFGQGTRLTVV.

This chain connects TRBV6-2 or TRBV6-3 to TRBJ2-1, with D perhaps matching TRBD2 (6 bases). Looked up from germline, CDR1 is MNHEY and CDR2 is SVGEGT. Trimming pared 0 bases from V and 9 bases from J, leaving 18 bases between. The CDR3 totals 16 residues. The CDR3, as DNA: TGTGCCAGCAGTTACTCGATCCCGGGGGAACCGCGTGAGCAGTTCTTC. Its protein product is CASSYSIPGEPREQFF.

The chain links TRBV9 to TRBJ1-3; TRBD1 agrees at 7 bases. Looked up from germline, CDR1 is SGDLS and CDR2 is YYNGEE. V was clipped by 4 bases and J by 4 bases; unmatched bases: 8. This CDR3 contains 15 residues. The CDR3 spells CASSTDRVKGNTIYF. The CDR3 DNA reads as TGTGCCAGCAGCACAGACAGGGTAAAAGGAAACACCATATATTTT.